This is a list of T cell receptor beta chains from one sample in a study of T-cell reconstitution after alpha-beta-depleted transplantation in children. Each CDR3 protein gets one entry after TCRdb re-called the PCR reads with MiXCR. In the table there are some 340,000 distinct CDR3 sequences, approximately 10% of which are singletons. The sequencing used PBMCs from the stem cell graft donor, collected from the stem cell graft. These receptors were obtained from a human donor who donated a stem cell graft to a child with acute lymphoblastic leukemia. Each CDR3 is given without its conserved first and last residue.

V gene: TRBV30; CDR3 protein: AWSPDLAGGGNEQF
V gene: TRBV4-1; CDR3 protein: ASSQSTRGAYNEQF
V gene: TRBV7-6; CDR3 protein: ASSSDRLGDTQY
V gene: TRBV27; CDR3 protein: ASSLLGDNYQPQH
V gene: TRBV7-2; CDR3 protein: ASSFPSGRVTGELF
V gene: TRBV7-9; CDR3 protein: ASSLGLAGVDEQF
V gene: TRBV7-2; CDR3 protein: ASSLSGAQGYT
V gene: TRBV10-3; CDR3 protein: AIKGDPVYTDTQY
V gene: TRBV6-5; CDR3 protein: ASSYAREREQY
V gene: TRBV28; CDR3 protein: ASSSRIRSLGPAGELF
V gene: TRBV7-6; CDR3 protein: ASSLLGEKLF
V gene: TRBV6-1; CDR3 protein: ASRPTVYSNQPQH
V gene: TRBV28; CDR3 protein: ASSSYGISYEQY
V gene: TRBV29-1; CDR3 protein: RENRAATNEKLF
V gene: TRBV10-3; CDR3 protein: AISEGRGANVLT
V gene: TRBV20-1; CDR3 protein: SASADRGDWRSYEQY
V gene: TRBV5-5; CDR3 protein: ASSSHGGDNEQF
V gene: TRBV20-1; CDR3 protein: SARDQDRSQPQH
V gene: TRBV12-3/TRBV12-4; CDR3 protein: ASSLVYRGLHIQY
V gene: TRBV7-2; CDR3 protein: ASSLDRINYNEQF
V gene: TRBV27; CDR3 protein: ASSFLSSAAYEQY
V gene: TRBV20-1; CDR3 protein: SARGSNYGYT
V gene: TRBV10-3; CDR3 protein: AISGVGTSGLETQY
V gene: TRBV28; CDR3 protein: ASSFEREFPNEQF
V gene: TRBV28; CDR3 protein: ASSPKTSGTKNEQF
V gene: TRBV6-1; CDR3 protein: ASSRTSGRGSYNEQF
V gene: TRBV7-2; CDR3 protein: ASSLTGRTNSPLH
V gene: TRBV25-1; CDR3 protein: ASSETSGPHEQY
V gene: TRBV18; CDR3 protein: ASSPTGTSGPTSSYEQY
V gene: TRBV25-1; CDR3 protein: ASSELGAGETQY
V gene: TRBV7-8; CDR3 protein: ASSPYSSRTNEKLF
V gene: TRBV7-2; CDR3 protein: ASSLEQGRKLF
V gene: TRBV19; CDR3 protein: ASFDRNTGELF
V gene: TRBV7-2; CDR3 protein: ASSLSIAGSYEQY
V gene: TRBV15; CDR3 protein: ATSTGHSAGELF
V gene: TRBV20-1; CDR3 protein: SARPITGDNSYEQY
V gene: TRBV3-1; CDR3 protein: ASRGRGGGYNSPLH
V gene: TRBV20-1; CDR3 protein: SATHGRGTGNQPQH
V gene: TRBV20-1; CDR3 protein: SARDMERDYGYT
V gene: TRBV5-1; CDR3 protein: ASSLAPGHSSGEQY
V gene: TRBV2; CDR3 protein: ASREGGDEQY
V gene: TRBV6-4; CDR3 protein: ASSDSSPGELF
V gene: TRBV29-1; CDR3 protein: SVGQAQETQY
V gene: TRBV7-8; CDR3 protein: ASSLAGEVVEQY
V gene: TRBV29-1; CDR3 protein: SVVPRSKNEQY
V gene: TRBV2; CDR3 protein: ASSESPGGSQY
V gene: TRBV5-1; CDR3 protein: ASSLTGPALTYEQY
V gene: TRBV7-8; CDR3 protein: ASSPSDYEQY
V gene: TRBV27; CDR3 protein: ASRQGAGELF
V gene: TRBV4-3; CDR3 protein: ASSHGVATSTDTQY
V gene: TRBV20-1; CDR3 protein: SAGQGGDTQY
V gene: TRBV7-2; CDR3 protein: ASTGGGVQY
V gene: TRBV19; CDR3 protein: ASSPNQAPRRAF
V gene: TRBV5-6; CDR3 protein: ASSSWGRGANVLT
V gene: TRBV5-1; CDR3 protein: ASRPAGQGVWEQY
V gene: TRBV7-9; CDR3 protein: ASSLGETASYEQY
V gene: TRBV7-9; CDR3 protein: ASSDGLAGLTGELF
V gene: TRBV28; CDR3 protein: ASSGTPTNEKLF
V gene: TRBV2; CDR3 protein: AISGGRAGGPHEQY
V gene: TRBV6-1; CDR3 protein: ASRGNSETYEQY